Included here is one TCR beta chain sequence, with context. Its target antigen remains unknown. The record has no base qualities; no much larger clone is one base away. Each donor gave one peripheral blood draw, roughly 110 mL on average, collected into heparinised tubes. Naive, central memory, regulatory and stem cell-like memory CD4+ T cells were sorted on a BD FACSAria II using a panel including CD45RO, CCR7, CD25, CD127, CD95 and CD27. Every sorted population had a purity above 95%. PBMCs were isolated immediately by Lymphoprep density gradient centrifugation and stained directly without culture. Samples were stained and sorted in pairs, with one healthy donor and one patient per experiment, so that batch effects were minimized. These data originate in a study of beta chain features in type 1 diabetes (dated by TCRdb to the late 2010s). For context, the study as a whole: Patients and healthy donors did not differ in mean age, gender distribution, total cell number or subset yield. A total of 90 million to 130 million sorted cells were examined across all samples, and a strong correlation was observed between cell number per subset and RNA yield. The study compared the TCRB repertoires of sorted circulating CD4+ T cell subsets in recently diagnosed type 1 diabetes patients with those in matched healthy donors. Naive and central memory subsets were obtained from all 28 donors, but regulatory and stem cell-like memory subsets were isolated from only 8 patients and about 8 healthy donors. What the work shows at the level of the full study, not this receptor alone: Because cDNA rather than genomic DNA was sequenced, highly expressing activated cells could have been over-represented, although no difference in activation and CD3 levels was found between groups. The naive, central memory and regulatory TCRB repertoires appeared to resemble one another more closely among patients than among healthy donors. In all four CD4+ subsets, TCRB CDR3 length was moderately but significantly shorter in type 1 diabetes patients. Fewer insertions and more nucleotide deletions at VDJ recombination sites were observed in patients with type 1 diabetes, implying thymic rearrangement abnormalities. Shorter templates might be favored by PCR, yet because patient and control samples were amplified and corrected together, any such skew would affect both groups equally. Because the HLA sub-analyses included only small numbers of individuals, any influence of HLA type on TCRB rearrangement was left unresolved.

The germline V gene (reference sequence) specifies SEHNR as CDR1 and FQNEAQ as CDR2. The CDR3 runs 12 residues from the cysteine to the phenylalanine. CDR3 DNA is the only sequence kept; it has 36 bases, read in frame from the first base. V drops 9 bases and J drops 6 bases, leaving 13 bases in between. All of the isolated RNA was reverse transcribed with the High Capacity cDNA Reverse Transcription Kit, so expressed TCRB transcripts were sequenced. Deep immunoSEQ sequencing was performed on naive, central memory and regulatory T cell samples, with an average of around 3.4 million total reads per sample. Sorted cells were lysed in RLT buffer and RNA was extracted with DNase-treated RNeasy Micro or Mini kits, depending on cell number. To prevent cross-contamination, every cell subset was processed on its own, while patient and healthy donor samples were processed together. The immunoSEQ multiplex PCR was used to amplify TCRB sequences from cDNA, generating 87-bp fragments that spanned the CDR3 region. Sequencing of the amplicons was performed on the Illumina HiSeq platform. The authors processed their data as follows. PCR bias was corrected computationally using synthetic template baselines, and reads within Hamming distance 2 were collapsed, with unmergeable singletons discarded. Reads were aligned to IMGT to assign V, D and J genes, CDR3 length, and insertions or deletions at six rearrangement sites. Clonotype counts were normalized to sorted cell number within each subset before computing true diversity and Gini coefficients with the tcR R package. The overlap coefficient, calculated on TCRB nucleotide sequences, was used to measure repertoire sharing. This immuneACCESS table, as held by TCRdb, lists in-frame sequences with V and J called but not all clones. Of the missing ones, under half trace to an unresolved V gene in checked studies; the others have no known cause. V and J calls and clone size come straight from that table; D and trimming were deduced from the DNA. The sample table contains over 150,000 clones; only one count was recorded for 7.5% to 9.5% of them. 0.45% to 0.6% of the sample rests with the top ten.

The rearrangement combines TRBV7-9 with TRBJ2-3; matching of 6 bases hints at TRBD1 as the D gene. The specimen was central memory CD4+ T cells from blood. The receptor comes from a woman younger than 35 with type 1 diabetes. The CDR3 loop reads CASHSGEDTQYF. In nucleotide form, the sequence is TGTGCCAGTCATTCAGGGGAGGATACGCAGTATTTT.